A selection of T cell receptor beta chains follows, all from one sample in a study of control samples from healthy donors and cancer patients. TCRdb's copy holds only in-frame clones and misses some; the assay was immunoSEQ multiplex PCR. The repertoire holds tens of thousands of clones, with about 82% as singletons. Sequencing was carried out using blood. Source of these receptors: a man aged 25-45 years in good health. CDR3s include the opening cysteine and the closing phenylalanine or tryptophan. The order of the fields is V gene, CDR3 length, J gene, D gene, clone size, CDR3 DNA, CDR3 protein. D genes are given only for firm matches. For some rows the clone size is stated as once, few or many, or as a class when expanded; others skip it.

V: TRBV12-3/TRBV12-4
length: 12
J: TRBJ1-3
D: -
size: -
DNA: TGTGCCAGCAGTGGTTCTGGAAACACCATATATTTT
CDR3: CASSGSGNTIYF

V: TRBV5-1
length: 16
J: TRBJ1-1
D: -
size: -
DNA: TGCGCCAGCAGGCACGACGAAAGGGTAAAAGGCACTGAAGCTTTCTTT
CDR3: CASRHDERVKGTEAFF

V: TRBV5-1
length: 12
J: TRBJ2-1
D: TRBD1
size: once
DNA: TGCGCCAGCAGCCGGGGACAGAATGAGCAGTTCTTC
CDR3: CASSRGQNEQFF

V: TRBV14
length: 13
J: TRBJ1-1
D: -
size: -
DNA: TGTGCCAGCAGCCAAGATCGAGCCACTGAAGCTTTCTTT
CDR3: CASSQDRATEAFF

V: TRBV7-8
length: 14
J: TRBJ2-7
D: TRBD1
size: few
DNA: TGTGCCAGCAGCGGGACAGGCCGCTCCTACGAGCAGTACTTC
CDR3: CASSGTGRSYEQYF

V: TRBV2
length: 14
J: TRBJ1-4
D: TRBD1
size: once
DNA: TGTGCCAGCAGTTACAGGGGGTTTAATGAAAAACTGTTTTTT
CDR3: CASSYRGFNEKLFF

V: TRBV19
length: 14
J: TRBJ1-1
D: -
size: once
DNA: TGTGCCAGTAGTATATCCCTAATGAACACTGAAGCTTTCTTT
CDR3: CASSISLMNTEAFF

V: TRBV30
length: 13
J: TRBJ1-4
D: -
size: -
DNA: TGTGCCTGGAACGCTCAGGTTAATGAAAAACTGTTTTTT
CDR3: CAWNAQVNEKLFF

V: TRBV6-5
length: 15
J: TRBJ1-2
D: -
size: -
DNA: TGTGCCAGCATTTTAAAGCAAGGAGGGGGAAATGGCTACACCTTC
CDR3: CASILKQGGGNGYTF

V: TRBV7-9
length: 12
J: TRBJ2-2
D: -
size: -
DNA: TGTGCCAGCAGCTTAACGTCCGGGGAGCTGTTTTTT
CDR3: CASSLTSGELFF

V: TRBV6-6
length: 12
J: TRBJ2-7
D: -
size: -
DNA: TGTGCCAGCAGTTTGGCAGACTACGAGCAGTACTTC
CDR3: CASSLADYEQYF

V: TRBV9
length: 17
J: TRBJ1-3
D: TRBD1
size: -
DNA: TGTGCCAGCAGCGTAGCCGGACAGGGCGTCTCTGGAAACACCATATATTTT
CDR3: CASSVAGQGVSGNTIYF

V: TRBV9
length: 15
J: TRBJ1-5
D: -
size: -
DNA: TGTGCCAGCAGTCTTTCGGGGCAGAGCAATCAGCCCCAGCATTTT
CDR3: CASSLSGQSNQPQHF

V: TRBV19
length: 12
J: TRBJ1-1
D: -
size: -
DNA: TGTGCCAGTAGTATTGGGAACAGTCTGGCTTTCTTT
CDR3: CASSIGNSLAFF

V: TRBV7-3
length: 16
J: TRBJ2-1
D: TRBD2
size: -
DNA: TGTGCCAGCAGCTTGAATAGCGGGGGGAGTTACAATGAGCAGTTCTTC
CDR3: CASSLNSGGSYNEQFF

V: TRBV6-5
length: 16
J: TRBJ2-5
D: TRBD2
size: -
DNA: TGTGCCAGCAGTTATATCCTGACCGGGGGGGGCGAGACCCAGTACTTC
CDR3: CASSYILTGGGETQYF

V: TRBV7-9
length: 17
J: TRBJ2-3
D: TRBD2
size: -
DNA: TGTGCCAGCAGCTTAGGCGGGGGGGGGTCGCCGTGGCATACGCAGTATTTT
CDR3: CASSLGGGGSPWHTQYF

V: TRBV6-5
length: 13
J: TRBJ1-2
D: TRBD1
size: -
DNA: TGTGCCAGCAGCCTACAGGGGGCAGGTGGCTACACCTTC
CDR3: CASSLQGAGGYTF

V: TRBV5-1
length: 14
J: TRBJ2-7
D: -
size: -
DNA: TGCGCCAGCAGCGTTACAGGGGCGGGGTACGAGCAGTACTTC
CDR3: CASSVTGAGYEQYF

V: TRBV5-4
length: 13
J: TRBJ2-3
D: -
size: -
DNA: TGTGCCAGCAGGACCGGGAGCGCAGATACGCAGTATTTT
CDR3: CASRTGSADTQYF

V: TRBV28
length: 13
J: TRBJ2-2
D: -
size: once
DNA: TGTGCCAGCAGCTTTTTACGAGGTCGGGAGCTGTTTTTT
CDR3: CASSFLRGRELFF

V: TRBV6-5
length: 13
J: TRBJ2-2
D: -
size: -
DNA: TGTGCCAGCAGTTTCCCAGGGGCCGGGGAGCTGTTTTTT
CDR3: CASSFPGAGELFF

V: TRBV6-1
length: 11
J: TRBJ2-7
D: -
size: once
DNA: TGTGCCAGCAGTGAAGGGGAAGAGCAGTACTTC
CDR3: CASSEGEEQYF

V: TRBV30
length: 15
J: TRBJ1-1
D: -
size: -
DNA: TGTGCCTGGAGACCCACCCCGTTAGGGGACCCGAAAGCTTTCTTT
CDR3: CAWRPTPLGDPKAFF

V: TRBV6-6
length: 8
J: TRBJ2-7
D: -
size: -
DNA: TGTGCTCAAGACGAGCAGTACTTC
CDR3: CAQDEQYF

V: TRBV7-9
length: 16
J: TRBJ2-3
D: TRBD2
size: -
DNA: TGTGCCAGCAGCGCCTCTTTAGCGGGAGGTGCGGATACGCAGTATTTT
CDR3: CASSASLAGGADTQYF

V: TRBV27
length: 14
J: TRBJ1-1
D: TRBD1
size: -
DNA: TGTGCCAGCAGTAAACAGGGGGGGAACACTGAAGCTTTCTTT
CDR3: CASSKQGGNTEAFF

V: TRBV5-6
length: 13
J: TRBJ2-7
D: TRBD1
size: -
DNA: TGTGCCAGCAGCTGGCAGGGGGCTGGGGAGCAGTACTTC
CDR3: CASSWQGAGEQYF

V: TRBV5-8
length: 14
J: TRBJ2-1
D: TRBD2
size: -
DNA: TGTGCCAGCAGGCTAGCGGGGAGCTACAATGAGCAGTTCTTC
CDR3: CASRLAGSYNEQFF

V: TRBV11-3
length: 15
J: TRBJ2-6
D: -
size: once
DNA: TGTGCCAGCAGCTTATCGGGTGTGGGGGCCAACGTCCTGACTTTC
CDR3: CASSLSGVGANVLTF

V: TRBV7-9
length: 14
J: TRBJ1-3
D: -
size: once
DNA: TGTGCCAGCAGCCGCTCCGACCGACGAAACACCATATATTTT
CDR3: CASSRSDRRNTIYF

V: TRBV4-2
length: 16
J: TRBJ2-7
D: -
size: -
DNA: TGTGCCAGCAGCCAAGAAGTCGGACAAACAGTGAACGAGCAGTACTTC
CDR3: CASSQEVGQTVNEQYF

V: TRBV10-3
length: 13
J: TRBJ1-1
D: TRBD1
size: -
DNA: TGTGCCATCAATGACAGGGTGAACACTGAAGCTTTCTTT
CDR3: CAINDRVNTEAFF

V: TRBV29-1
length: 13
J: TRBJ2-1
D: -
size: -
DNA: TGCAGCGTCCAGCTGAGCTCCTACAATGAGCAGTTCTTC
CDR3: CSVQLSSYNEQFF

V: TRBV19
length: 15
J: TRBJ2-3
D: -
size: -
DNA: TGTGCCAGTAGTATGGGCCAGGGGCCCACAGATACGCAGTATTTT
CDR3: CASSMGQGPTDTQYF

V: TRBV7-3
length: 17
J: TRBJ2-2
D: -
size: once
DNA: TGTGCCAGCAGATATAATGGACTCGACGTAAACACCGGGGAGCTGTTTTTT
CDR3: CASRYNGLDVNTGELFF

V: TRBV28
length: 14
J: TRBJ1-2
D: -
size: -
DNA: TGTGCCAGCAGTTTGCCCGGGACCGGTCTGGGCTACACCTTC
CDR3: CASSLPGTGLGYTF

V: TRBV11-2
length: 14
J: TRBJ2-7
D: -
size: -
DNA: TGTGCCAGCAGCCGGGATACACCTTCCTACGAGCAGTACTTC
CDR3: CASSRDTPSYEQYF

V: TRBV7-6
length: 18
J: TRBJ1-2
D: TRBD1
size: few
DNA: TGTGCCAGCAGCTTAGGCTCCGCAGGGGGCATTGGGGACTATGGCTACACCTTC
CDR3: CASSLGSAGGIGDYGYTF

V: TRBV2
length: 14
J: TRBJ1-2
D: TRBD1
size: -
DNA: TGTGCCAGCAGTGAACGCCGGACAGGGGGTGGTTACACCTTC
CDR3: CASSERRTGGGYTF

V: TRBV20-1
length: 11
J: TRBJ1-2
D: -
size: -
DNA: TGCAGTGCTAACCTAGGCGCGGGCTACACCTTC
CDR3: CSANLGAGYTF

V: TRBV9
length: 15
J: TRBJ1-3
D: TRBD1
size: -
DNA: TGTGCCAGCAGCGCCACAGGGGCTCCCGGAAACACCATATATTTT
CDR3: CASSATGAPGNTIYF

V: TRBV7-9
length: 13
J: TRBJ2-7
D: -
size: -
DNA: TGTGCCAGCAGCTCCAACACAGGCTACGAGCAGTACTTC
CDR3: CASSSNTGYEQYF

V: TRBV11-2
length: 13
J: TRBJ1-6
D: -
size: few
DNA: TGTGCCAGCAATCGGGGGTATAATTCACCCCTCCACTTT
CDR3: CASNRGYNSPLHF